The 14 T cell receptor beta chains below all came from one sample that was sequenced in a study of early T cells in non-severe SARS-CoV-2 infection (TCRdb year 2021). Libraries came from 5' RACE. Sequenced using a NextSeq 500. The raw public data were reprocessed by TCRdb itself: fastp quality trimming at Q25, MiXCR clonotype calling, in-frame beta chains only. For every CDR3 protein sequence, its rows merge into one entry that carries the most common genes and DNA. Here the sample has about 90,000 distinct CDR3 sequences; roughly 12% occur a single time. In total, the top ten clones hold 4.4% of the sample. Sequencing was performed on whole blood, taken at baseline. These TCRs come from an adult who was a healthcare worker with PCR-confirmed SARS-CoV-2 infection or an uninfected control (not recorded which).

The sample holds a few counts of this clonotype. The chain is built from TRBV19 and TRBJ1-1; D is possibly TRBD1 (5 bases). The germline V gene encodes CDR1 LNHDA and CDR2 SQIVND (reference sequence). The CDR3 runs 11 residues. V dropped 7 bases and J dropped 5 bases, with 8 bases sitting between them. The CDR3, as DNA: TGTGCCAGTAAGTGGGGGACTGAAGCTTTCTTT. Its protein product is CASKWGTEAFF.

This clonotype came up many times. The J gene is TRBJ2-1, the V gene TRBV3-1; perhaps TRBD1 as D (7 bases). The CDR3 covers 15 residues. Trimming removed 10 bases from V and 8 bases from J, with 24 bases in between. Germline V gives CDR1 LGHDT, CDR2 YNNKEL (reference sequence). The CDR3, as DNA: TGTGCCACCCGAGGGGGCCCGCCCCGGGACTATGAGCAGTTCTTC. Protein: CATRGGPPRDYEQFF.

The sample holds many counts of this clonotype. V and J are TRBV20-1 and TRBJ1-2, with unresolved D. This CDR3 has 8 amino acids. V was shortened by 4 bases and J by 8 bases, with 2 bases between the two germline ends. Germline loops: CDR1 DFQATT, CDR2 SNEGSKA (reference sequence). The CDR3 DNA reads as TGCAGTGCTATAGGCTACACCTTC. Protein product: CSAIGYTF.

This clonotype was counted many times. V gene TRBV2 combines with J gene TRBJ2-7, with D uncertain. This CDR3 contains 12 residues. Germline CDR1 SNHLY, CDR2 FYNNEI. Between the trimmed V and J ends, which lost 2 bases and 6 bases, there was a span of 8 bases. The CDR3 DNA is TGTGCCAGCAGTGAAACCAGCTCCGAGCAGTACTTC. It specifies CASSETSSEQYF. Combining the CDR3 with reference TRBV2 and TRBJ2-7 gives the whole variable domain EPEVTQTPSHQVTQMGQEVILRCVPISNHLYFYWYRQILGQKVEFLVSFYNNEISEKSEIFDDQFSVERPDGSNFTLKIRSTKLEDSAMYFCASSETSSEQYFGPGTRLTVT.

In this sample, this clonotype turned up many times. The CDR3 DNA reads TGCAGCGTGAGGGTCAACTCTGGAAACACCATATATTTT. Amino acids: CSVRVNSGNTIYF. The J gene is TRBJ1-3, the V gene TRBV29-1; D is unresolved. Trimming cost V 6 bases and J 0 bases, with 9 bases left between them. Per the germline V gene, CDR1 is SQVTM and CDR2 is ANQGSEA. CDR3 length equals 13 residues.

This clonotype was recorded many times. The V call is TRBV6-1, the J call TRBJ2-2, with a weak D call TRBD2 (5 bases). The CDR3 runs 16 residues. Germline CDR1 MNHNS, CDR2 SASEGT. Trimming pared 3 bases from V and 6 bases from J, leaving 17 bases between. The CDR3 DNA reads TGTGCCAGCAGTGACGGGGTTAATAAGATTCCCGGGGAGCTGTTTTTT. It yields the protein CASSDGVNKIPGELFF.

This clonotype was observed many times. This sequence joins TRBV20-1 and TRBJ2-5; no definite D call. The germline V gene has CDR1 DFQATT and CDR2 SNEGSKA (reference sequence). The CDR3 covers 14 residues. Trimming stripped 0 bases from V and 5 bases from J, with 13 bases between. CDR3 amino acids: CSARDAQRSETQYF. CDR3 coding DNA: TGCAGTGCTAGAGACGCTCAGCGTTCGGAGACCCAGTACTTC.

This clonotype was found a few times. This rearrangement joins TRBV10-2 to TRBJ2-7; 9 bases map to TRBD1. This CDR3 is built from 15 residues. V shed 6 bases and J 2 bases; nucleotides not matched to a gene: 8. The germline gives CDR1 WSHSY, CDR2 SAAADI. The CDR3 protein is CASRVPGQGPYEQYF. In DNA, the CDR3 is TGCGCCAGCAGAGTACCGGGACAGGGCCCCTACGAGCAGTACTTC.

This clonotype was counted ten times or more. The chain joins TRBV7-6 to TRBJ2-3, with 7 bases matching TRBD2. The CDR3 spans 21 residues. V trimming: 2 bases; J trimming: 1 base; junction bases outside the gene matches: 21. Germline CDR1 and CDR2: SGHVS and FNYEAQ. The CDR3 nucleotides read TGTGCCAGCAGCTTAACGGCGCTCCGGCGGGAGACCCCGGGGGGCACAGATACGCAGTATTTT. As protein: CASSLTALRRETPGGTDTQYF.

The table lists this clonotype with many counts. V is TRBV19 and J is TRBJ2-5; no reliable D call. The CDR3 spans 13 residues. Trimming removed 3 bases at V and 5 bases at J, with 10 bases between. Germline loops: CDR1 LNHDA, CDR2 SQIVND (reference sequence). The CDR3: CASSIRVDETQYF. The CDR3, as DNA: TGTGCCAGTAGTATTAGGGTGGACGAGACCCAGTACTTC.

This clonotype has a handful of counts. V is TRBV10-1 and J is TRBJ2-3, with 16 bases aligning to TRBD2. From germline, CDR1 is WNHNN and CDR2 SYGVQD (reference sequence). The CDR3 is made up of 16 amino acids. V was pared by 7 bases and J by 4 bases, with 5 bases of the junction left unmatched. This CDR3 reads CASTPGLAGGPDTQYF. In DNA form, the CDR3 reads TGCGCCAGCACCCCGGGACTAGCGGGAGGGCCAGATACGCAGTATTTT.

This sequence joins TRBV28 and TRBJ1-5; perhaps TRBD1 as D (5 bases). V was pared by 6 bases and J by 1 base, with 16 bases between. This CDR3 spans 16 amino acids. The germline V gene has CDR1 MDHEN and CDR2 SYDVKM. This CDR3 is CASSSVRQTSNQPQHF. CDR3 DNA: TGTGCCAGCAGCTCCGTCCGACAGACCAGCAATCAGCCCCAGCATTTT.

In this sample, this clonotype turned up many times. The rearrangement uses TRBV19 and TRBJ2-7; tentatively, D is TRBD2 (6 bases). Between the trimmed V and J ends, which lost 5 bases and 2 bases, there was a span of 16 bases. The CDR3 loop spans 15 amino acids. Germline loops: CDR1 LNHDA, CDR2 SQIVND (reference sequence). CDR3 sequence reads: CASSSAAGGTYEQYF. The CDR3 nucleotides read TGTGCCAGTAGTTCTGCAGCCGGGGGTACCTACGAGCAGTACTTC.

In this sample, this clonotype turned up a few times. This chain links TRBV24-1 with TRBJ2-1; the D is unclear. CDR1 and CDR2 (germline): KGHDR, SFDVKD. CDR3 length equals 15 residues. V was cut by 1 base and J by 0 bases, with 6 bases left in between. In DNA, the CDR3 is TGTGCCACCAGTGATTTAGGCAGCTCCTACAATGAGCAGTTCTTC. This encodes CATSDLGSSYNEQFF.